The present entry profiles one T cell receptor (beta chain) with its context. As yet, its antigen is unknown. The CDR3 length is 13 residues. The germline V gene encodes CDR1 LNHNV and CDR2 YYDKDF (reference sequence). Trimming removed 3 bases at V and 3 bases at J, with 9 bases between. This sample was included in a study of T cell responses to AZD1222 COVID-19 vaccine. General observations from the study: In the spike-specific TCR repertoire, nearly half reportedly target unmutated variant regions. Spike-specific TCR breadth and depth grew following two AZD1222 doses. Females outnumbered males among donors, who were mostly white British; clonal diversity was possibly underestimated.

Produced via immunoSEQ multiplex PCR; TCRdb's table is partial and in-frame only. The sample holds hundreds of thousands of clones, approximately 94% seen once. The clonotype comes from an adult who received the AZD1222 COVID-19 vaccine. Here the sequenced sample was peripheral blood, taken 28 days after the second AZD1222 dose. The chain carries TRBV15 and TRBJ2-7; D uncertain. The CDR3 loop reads CATSRGNLYEQYF. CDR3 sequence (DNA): TGTGCCACCAGCAGGGGGAACCTCTACGAGCAGTACTTC.